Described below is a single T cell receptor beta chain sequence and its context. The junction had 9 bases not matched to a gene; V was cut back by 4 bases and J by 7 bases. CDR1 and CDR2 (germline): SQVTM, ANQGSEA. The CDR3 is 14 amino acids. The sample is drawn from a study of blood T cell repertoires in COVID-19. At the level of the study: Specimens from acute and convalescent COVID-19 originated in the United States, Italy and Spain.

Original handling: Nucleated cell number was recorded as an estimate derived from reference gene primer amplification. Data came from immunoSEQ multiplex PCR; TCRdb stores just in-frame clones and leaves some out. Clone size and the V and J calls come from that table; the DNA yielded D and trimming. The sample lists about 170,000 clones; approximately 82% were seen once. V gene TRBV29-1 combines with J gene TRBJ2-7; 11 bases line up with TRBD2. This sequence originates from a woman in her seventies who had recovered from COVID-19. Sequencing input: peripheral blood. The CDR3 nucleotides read TGCAGCGTTGCCGGGGGACTAGCGGCCTTGGAGCAGTACTTC. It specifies CSVAGGLAALEQYF.